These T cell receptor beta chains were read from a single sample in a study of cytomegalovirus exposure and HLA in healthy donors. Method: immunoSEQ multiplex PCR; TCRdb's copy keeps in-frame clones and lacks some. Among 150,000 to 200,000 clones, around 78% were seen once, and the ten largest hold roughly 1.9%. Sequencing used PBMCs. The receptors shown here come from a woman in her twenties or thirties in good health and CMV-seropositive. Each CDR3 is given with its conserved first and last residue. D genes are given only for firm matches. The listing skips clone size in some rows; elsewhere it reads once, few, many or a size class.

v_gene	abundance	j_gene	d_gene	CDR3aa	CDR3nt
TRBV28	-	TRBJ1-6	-	CASSFSGSSPLHF	TGTGCCAGCAGTTTCTCGGGTAGCTCACCCCTCCACTTT
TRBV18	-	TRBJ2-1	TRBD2	CASATSGRNEQFF	TGTGCCAGCGCGACTAGCGGGAGGAATGAGCAGTTCTTC
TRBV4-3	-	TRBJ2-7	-	CASSQDRDIGFYEQYF	TGCGCCAGCAGCCAAGATAGGGACATAGGGTTCTACGAGCAGTACTTC
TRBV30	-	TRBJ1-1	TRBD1	CAWSRRTGVSRDMNTEAFF	TGTGCCTGGAGTCGCCGGACAGGGGTCTCTAGGGACATGAACACTGAAGCTTTCTTT
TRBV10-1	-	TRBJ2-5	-	CASSPGQETQYF	TGCGCCAGCAGTCCAGGGCAGGAGACCCAGTACTTC
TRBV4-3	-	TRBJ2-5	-	CASSQDPGFYETQYF	TGCGCCAGCAGCCAAGATCCAGGGTTCTACGAGACCCAGTACTTC
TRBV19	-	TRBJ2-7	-	CASSIPRQCSSYEQYF	TGTGCCAGTAGTATCCCCCGACAGTGTAGCTCCTACGAGCAGTACTTC
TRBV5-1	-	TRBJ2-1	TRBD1	CASSLGTGEQFF	TGCGCCAGCAGCTTGGGGACAGGGGAGCAGTTCTTC
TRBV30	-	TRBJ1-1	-	CAWWGNYRDKDTEAFF	TGTGCCTGGTGGGGGAATTACAGGGATAAGGACACTGAAGCTTTCTTT
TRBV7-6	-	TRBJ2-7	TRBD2	CASSLAPGLAGSRSSYEQYF	TGTGCCAGCAGCTTAGCACCGGGACTAGCGGGAAGTAGGAGCTCCTACGAGCAGTACTTC
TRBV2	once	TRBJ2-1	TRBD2	CASLGTSGGDEQFF	TGTGCCAGCTTGGGGACTAGCGGAGGGGATGAGCAGTTCTTC
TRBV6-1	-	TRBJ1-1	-	CASSGRFMNTEAFF	TGTGCCAGCAGTGGGAGGTTCATGAACACTGAAGCTTTCTTT
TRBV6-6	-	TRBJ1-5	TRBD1	CASSYLDRGNQPQHF	TGTGCCAGCAGTTATCTAGACAGGGGCAATCAGCCCCAGCATTTT
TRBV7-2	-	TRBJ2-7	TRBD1	CASSSAGTVSYEQYF	TGTGCCAGCAGCTCTGCCGGGACAGTCTCCTACGAGCAGTACTTC
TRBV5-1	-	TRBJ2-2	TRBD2	CASSLLAGDTGELFF	TGCGCCAGCAGCTTACTAGCGGGGGACACCGGGGAGCTGTTTTTT
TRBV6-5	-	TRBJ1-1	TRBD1	CASRQTRGTTEAFF	TGTGCCAGCAGACAAACCAGGGGGACCACTGAAGCTTTCTTT
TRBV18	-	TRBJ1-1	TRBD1	CASSPLQGAGETEAFF	TGTGCCAGCTCACCACTCCAGGGGGCTGGAGAAACTGAAGCTTTCTTT